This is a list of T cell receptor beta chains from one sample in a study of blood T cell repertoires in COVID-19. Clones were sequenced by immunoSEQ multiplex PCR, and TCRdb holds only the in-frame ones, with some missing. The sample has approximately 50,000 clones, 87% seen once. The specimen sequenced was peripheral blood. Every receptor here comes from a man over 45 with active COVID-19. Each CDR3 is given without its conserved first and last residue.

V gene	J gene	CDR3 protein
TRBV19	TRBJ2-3	AVASGGSDTQY
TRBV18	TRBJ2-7	ASSPTGTGGFYEQY
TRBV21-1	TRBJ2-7	ASSRGGSGPNEQY
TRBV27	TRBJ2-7	ASSPLLAVSYEQY
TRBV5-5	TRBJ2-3	ASSLLGATDTQY
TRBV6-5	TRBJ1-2	ASSYSGAASGYT
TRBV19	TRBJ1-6	ASRRPGSPLH
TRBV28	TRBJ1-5	ASSAGYQPQH
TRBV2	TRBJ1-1	ASSEWGENTEAF
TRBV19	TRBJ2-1	ASSIGQAYYNEQF
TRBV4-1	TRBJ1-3	ASSQGGGIGGNTIY
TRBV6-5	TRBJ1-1	ASSPIGGAEAF
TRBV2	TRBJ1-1	ASSEQGGTEAF
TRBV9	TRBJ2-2	ASSPAPRSTGELF
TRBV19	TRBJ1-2	ASSAGDYGYT
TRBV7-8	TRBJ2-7	ASSLREGEYEQY
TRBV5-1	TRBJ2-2	ASSSSSWRGGNTGELF
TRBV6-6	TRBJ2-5	ASIGGRKETQY
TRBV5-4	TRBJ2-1	ASSFGGGGSYNEQF
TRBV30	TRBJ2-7	AWRPRRDSRSREQY
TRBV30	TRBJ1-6	AWRQDRQRSPLH
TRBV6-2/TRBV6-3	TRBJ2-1	ASRPLWGAAYNEQF
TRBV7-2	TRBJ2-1	ASRRSINEQF
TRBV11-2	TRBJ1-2	ASSPRGPQGSGYGYT
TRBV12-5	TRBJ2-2	ASVERERYTGELF
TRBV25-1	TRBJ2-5	ASRRREQETQY
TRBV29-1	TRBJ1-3	SVAGGGAGNTIY
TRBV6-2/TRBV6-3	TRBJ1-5	ASSYGGSQTQH
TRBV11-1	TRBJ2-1	ASSPGGAYNEQF
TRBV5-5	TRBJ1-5	ASSPGLYGGGQPQH
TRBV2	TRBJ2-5	ASSEAGLHGETQY
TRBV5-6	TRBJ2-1	ASSLGQGHYNEQF
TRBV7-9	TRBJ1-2	ASSPVFADNYGYT
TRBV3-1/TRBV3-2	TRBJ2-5	ASSQGPGGRPPKGAQY
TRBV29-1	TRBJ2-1	SVERFASGRGNEQF
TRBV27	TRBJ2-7	ASSLFRTGGIYEQY
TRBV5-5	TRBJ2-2	ASSVLQGSNTGELF
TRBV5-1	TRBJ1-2	ASSPEPGHYT
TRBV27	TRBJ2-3	ASSPGRALVTDTQY
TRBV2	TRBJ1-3	ASSKQGRGNTIY
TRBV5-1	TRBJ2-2	ASSLESRDTGELF
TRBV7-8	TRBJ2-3	ASSLVQTGEAGTDTQY
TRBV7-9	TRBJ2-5	ASSLIQETQY
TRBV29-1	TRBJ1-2	SVVGQGAWGYT
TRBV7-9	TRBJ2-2	ASSLSFRGELF
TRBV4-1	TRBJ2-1	ASSSKEVAVAYNEQF
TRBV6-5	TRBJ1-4	ASSFSEGGEKLF
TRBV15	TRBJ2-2	ATSRGGWGNTGELF